The 12 T cell receptor beta chains reported below all come from one sample, sequenced in a study of CD8+ T cells in alopecia areata. Extracted from the samples, RNA was reverse transcribed into cDNA to serve as the sequencing template. Repertoires were generated with immunoSEQ multiplex PCR, while TCRdb's copy carries only in-frame clones and drops some. The profile shows about 150,000 clones, around 47% of them singletons. Sequencing was performed on CD4+ T cells sorted from blood. These receptor sequences come from a human donor with alopecia areata.

This clone was seen a handful of times. The chain has TRBV19 and TRBJ2-6, with TRBD1 matching 7 bases. Germline V gene lookup returns CDR1 LNHDA and CDR2 SQIVND (reference sequence). Unmatched junction bases numbered 4, after V lost 10 bases and J lost 1 base. The CDR3 runs to 14 residues. The CDR3 DNA sequence: TGTGCCACCAACAGGGGATCTGGGGCCAACGTCCTGACTTTC. Translated, it gives CATNRGSGANVLTF.

V is TRBV30 and J is TRBJ1-1; a weak D match, TRBD1 (5 bases). Trimming pared 4 bases from V and 8 bases from J, leaving 20 bases between. The CDR3 covers 14 residues. Germline V gene data show CDR1 as GTSNPN and CDR2 as SVGIG (reference sequence). The CDR3 here is CAWNGKGRTNEAFF. In DNA form, the CDR3 reads TGTGCCTGGAATGGGAAGGGACGGACGAACGAAGCTTTCTTT. The complete variable domain, with remaining parts taken from reference TRBV30 and TRBJ1-1, reads SQTIHQWPATLVQPVGSPLSLECTVEGTSNPNLYWYRQAAGRGLQLLFYSVGIGQISSEVPQNLSASRPQDRQFILSSKKLLLSDSGFYLCAWNGKGRTNEAFFGQGTRLTVV.

The chain joins TRBV28 to TRBJ2-7, with 7 bases identical to TRBD1. J lost 3 bases, V lost 7 bases, and 24 bases had no gene match. The CDR3 extends over 19 amino acids. Germline V gene sequence: CDR1 MDHEN, CDR2 SYDVKM. CDR3 sequence reads: CASIPNPGQWTVMGYEQYF. The CDR3 DNA reads as TGTGCCAGCATCCCGAATCCGGGACAGTGGACGGTTATGGGCTACGAGCAGTACTTC.

The rearrangement links TRBV4-2 to TRBJ2-3, with TRBD2 matching over 8 bases. Germline V CDR1 and CDR2: LGHNA, YNFKEQ. With V trimmed by 4 bases and J by 4 bases, 7 bases remained unmatched. CDR3 length equals 15 residues. The CDR3 DNA follows: TGTGCCAGCAGCCTGAGCGGGAGTGACGCAGATACGCAGTATTTT. This sequence encodes CASSLSGSDADTQYF.

This chain joins TRBV30 and TRBJ2-5; D call uncertain. Germline V gives CDR1 GTSNPN, CDR2 SVGIG (reference sequence). The V and J ends lost 0 bases and 9 bases respectively, with 17 bases between them. The CDR3 consists of 14 residues. CDR3 in amino acids: CAWSVPKRTLAQYF. CDR3 bases: TGTGCCTGGAGTGTGCCTAAGAGAACGTTGGCCCAGTACTTC.

This clone was detected only a few times. The V call is TRBV7-3, the J call TRBJ2-1; no clear D gene. This CDR3 region has 12 residues. The germline V gene encodes CDR1 SGHTA and CDR2 FQGTGA. The ends were cut back, 3 bases at V and 10 bases at J, with 10 bases in the middle. The CDR3 DNA reads as TGTGCCAGCAGCTTGAATCCGCAGGAGCAGTTCTTC. It yields the protein CASSLNPQEQFF. Looking up the rest from reference TRBV7-3 and TRBJ2-1 gives the full variable domain: GAGVSQTPSNKVTEKGKYVELRCDPISGHTALYWYRQSLGQGPEFLIYFQGTGAADDSGLPNDRFFAVRPEGSVSTLKIQRTERGDSAVYLCASSLNPQEQFFGPGTRLTVL.

V is TRBV30 and J is TRBJ2-7; 7 bases are shared with TRBD1. Germline CDR1 reads GTSNPN; CDR2 reads SVGIG (reference sequence). With V trimmed by 3 bases and J by 1 base, 6 bases remained unmatched. The CDR3 is 14 residues long. For the CDR3, the DNA is TGTGCCTGGAGCGCGTACAGGGGATCCTACGAGCAGTACTTC. Residues: CAWSAYRGSYEQYF. Together with reference TRBV30 and TRBJ2-7, the CDR3 gives the full variable domain: SQTIHQWPATLVQPVGSPLSLECTVEGTSNPNLYWYRQAAGRGLQLLFYSVGIGQISSEVPQNLSASRPQDRQFILSSKKLLLSDSGFYLCAWSAYRGSYEQYFGPGTRLTVT.

CDR3 DNA: TGTGCCAGCAGCCTGGTGTCTAGCGGGAGTCTCAATGAGCAGTTCTTC. This encodes CASSLVSSGSLNEQFF. The chain joins TRBV7-3 to TRBJ2-1; TRBD2 aligns across 10 bases. CDR3 length equals 16 residues. Germline values: CDR1 SGHTA, CDR2 FQGTGA. After removal of 5 bases from V and 6 bases from J, the junction contained 10 bases not matched to a gene.

The CDR3 region is CAWNSAGELFF. The DNA of the CDR3 is TGTGCCTGGAATTCAGCCGGGGAGCTGTTTTTT. V and J are TRBV30 and TRBJ2-2; D remains ambiguous. Trimming pared 4 bases from V and 6 bases from J, leaving 6 bases between. The CDR3 totals 11 residues. Germline V gene sequence: CDR1 GTSNPN, CDR2 SVGIG (reference sequence).

This clone was recorded a few times. This chain joins TRBV6-5 and TRBJ1-1; D gene uncertain. Trimming removed 4 bases from V and 3 bases from J, with 6 bases in between. CDR3 length: 12 residues. The germline CDR1 and CDR2 sequences are MNHEY and SVGAGI. CDR3 sequence (DNA): TGTGCCAGCAGTTCGTTGGACACTGAAGCTTTCTTT. Translating gives CASSSLDTEAFF.

The rearrangement uses TRBV29-1 and TRBJ2-2; maybe TRBD1 (6 bases). Germline-derived CDR1 and CDR2 are SQVTM and ANQGSEA. The CDR3 totals 13 residues. As DNA, the CDR3 is TGCAGTGGCGCCAGGGGCGGTGCCGGGGAGCTGTTTTTT. Amino acid sequence: CSGARGGAGELFF.

The rearrangement uses TRBV2 and TRBJ2-1; 12 nucleotides align to TRBD2. Germline lookup yields CDR1 SNHLY and CDR2 FYNNEI. J was trimmed by 5 bases and V by 6 bases; bases with no gene match: 5. The CDR3 has 15 residues. CDR3 region: CASSRTSGENNEQFF. DNA of the CDR3: TGTGCCAGCAGCCGGACTAGCGGGGAGAACAATGAGCAGTTCTTC.